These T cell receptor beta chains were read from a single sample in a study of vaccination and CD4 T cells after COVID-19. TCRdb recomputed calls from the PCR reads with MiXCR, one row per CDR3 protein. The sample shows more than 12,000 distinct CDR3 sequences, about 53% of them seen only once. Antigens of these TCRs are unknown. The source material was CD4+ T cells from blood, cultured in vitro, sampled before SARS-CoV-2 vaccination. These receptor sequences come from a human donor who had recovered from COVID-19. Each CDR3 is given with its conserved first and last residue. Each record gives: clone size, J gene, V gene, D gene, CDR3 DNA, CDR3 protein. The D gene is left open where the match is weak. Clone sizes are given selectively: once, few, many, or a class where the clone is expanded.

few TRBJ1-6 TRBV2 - TGTGCCAGCACCCCGGGAAGTTCACCCCTCCACTTT CASTPGSSPLHF
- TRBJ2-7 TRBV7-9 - TGTGCCAGCAGCCCCGCGGGACGGGGGATCGACGAGCAGTACTTC CASSPAGRGIDEQYF
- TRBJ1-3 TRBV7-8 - TGTGCCAGCAGCTTACCCAGGGGAGGAAACACCATATATTTT CASSLPRGGNTIYF
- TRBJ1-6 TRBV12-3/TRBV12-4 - TGTGCCAGCAGTTCCCGGGGCAGCTGGAATTCACCCCTCCACTTT CASSSRGSWNSPLHF
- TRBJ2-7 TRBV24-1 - TGTGCCACCCACCACTTCTACGAGCAGTACTTC CATHHFYEQYF
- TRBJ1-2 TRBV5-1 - TGCGCCAGCAGCTTGGAGGCGGGGGATGGCTACACCTTC CASSLEAGDGYTF
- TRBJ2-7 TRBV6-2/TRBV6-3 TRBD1 TGTGCCAGCAGAGGACAGGGGGCAGCCTACGAGCAGTACTTC CASRGQGAAYEQYF
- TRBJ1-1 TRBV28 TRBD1 TGTGCCAGCATAAGGGGGCGCGTGAGGACTGAAGCTTTCTTT CASIRGRVRTEAFF
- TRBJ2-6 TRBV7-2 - TGTGCCAGCAGCCCAGTTGACTCTGGGGCCAACGTCCTGACTTTC CASSPVDSGANVLTF
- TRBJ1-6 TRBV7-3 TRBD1 TGTGCCAGCAGCTCTACAGGGGGCAATAATTCACCCCTCCACTTT CASSSTGGNNSPLHF
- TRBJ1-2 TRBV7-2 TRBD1 TGTGCCAGCAGCTCACAACCGGGACAGGGGTCTGGCTACACCTTC CASSSQPGQGSGYTF
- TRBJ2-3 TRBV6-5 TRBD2 TGTGCCAGCAGTTACGGTGGTAGCGGGGCGCTTAGCACAGATACGCAGTATTTT CASSYGGSGALSTDTQYF
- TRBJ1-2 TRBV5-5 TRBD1 TGTGCCAGCAGCCCCGGGACAGGGGGAGTCTACACCTTC CASSPGTGGVYTF
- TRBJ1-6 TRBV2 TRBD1 TGTGCCAGCAGGACGGGACAGGACGTTACATCCCTCCACTTT CASRTGQDVTSLHF
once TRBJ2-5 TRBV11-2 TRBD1 TGTGCCAGCAGCTCCACAGGGGGAGAGACCCAGTACTTC CASSSTGGETQYF
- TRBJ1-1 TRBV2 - TGTGCCAGCAGTGAAACGGGAGGGCAGGGTGAAGCTTTCTTT CASSETGGQGEAFF
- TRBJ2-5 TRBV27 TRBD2 TGTGCCAGCAGTTTATCGAGAGGACTAGCGGGGGGTGAGACCCAGTACTTC CASSLSRGLAGGETQYF
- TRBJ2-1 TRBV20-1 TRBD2 TGCAGTGCTAGGTACCGCGGGGGAGTCGGCTACAATGAGCAGTTCTTC CSARYRGGVGYNEQFF
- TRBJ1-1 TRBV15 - TGTGCCACCAGCAGAGGGATCTCGTCAGACATGAACACTGAAGCTTTCTTT CATSRGISSDMNTEAFF
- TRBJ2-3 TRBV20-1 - TGCAGTGCTAGAGGGGACGGAGGCACAGATACGCAGTATTTT CSARGDGGTDTQYF
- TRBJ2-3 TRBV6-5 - TGTGCCAGCAGTTCCGACCCAGATACGCAGTATTTT CASSSDPDTQYF
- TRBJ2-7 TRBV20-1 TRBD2 TGCAGTGCTAGAGACCGAAGGGGACTAACAGGCGAGCAGTACTTC CSARDRRGLTGEQYF
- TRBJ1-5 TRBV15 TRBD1 TGTGCCACCAGCAGAGATCTGTTAGGGGGCCCCAGCAATCAGCCCCAGCATTTT CATSRDLLGGPSNQPQHF
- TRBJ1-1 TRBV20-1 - TGCAGTGCTGTTCAGGGTCAAAACACTGAAGCTTTCTTT CSAVQGQNTEAFF
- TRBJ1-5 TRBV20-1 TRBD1 TGCAGTGCTCGAACAGGGGTTCATCAGCCCCAGCATTTT CSARTGVHQPQHF
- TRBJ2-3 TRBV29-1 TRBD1 TGCAGCGTTGAAGTGTTCGTCAGACAGGGTACAGATACGCAGTATTTT CSVEVFVRQGTDTQYF
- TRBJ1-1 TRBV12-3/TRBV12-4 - TGTGCCAGCAGTTTTGCCCTTCCGGGCACTGAAGCTTTCTTT CASSFALPGTEAFF
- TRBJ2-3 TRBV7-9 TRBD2 TGTGCCAGCAGCGCTGGACTAGCGGGAGGTGCCGATACGCAGTATTTT CASSAGLAGGADTQYF